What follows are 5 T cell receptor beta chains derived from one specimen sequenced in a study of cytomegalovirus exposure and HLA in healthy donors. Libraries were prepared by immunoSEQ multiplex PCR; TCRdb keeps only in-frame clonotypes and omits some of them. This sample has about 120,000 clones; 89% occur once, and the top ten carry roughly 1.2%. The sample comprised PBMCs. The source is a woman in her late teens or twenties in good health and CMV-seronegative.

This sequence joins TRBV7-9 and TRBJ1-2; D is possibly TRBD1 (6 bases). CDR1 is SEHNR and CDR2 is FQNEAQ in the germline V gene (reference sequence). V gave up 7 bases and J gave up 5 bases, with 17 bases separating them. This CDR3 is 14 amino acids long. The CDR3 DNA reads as TGTGCCAGCACCGGGGGGGCCCTTCTATATGGCTACACCTTC. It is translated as CASTGGALLYGYTF.

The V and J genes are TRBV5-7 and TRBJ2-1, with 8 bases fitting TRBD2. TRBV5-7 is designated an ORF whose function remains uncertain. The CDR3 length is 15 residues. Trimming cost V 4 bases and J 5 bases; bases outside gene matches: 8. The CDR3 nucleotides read TGTGCCAGCAGCGGGGGACTAGTGGAAAACAATGAGCAGTTCTTC. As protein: CASSGGLVENNEQFF.

The CDR3 loop is CASSRAGDSSYEQYF. The CDR3 DNA reads as TGCGCCAGCAGCAGAGCCGGGGACAGCTCCTACGAGCAGTACTTC. The chain has TRBV5-1 and TRBJ2-7; TRBD1 matches 7 bases. V shed 4 bases, J shed 0 bases, and the junction held 7 bases outside the gene matches. The CDR3 has 15 residues. The V gene's germline CDR1 is SGHRS and CDR2 YFSETQ.

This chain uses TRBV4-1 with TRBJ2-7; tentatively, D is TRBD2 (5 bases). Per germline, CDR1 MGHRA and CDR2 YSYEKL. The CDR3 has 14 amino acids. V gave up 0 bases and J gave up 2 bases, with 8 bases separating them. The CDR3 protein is CASSQDTGTYEQYF. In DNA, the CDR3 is TGCGCCAGCAGCCAAGATACGGGAACCTACGAGCAGTACTTC.

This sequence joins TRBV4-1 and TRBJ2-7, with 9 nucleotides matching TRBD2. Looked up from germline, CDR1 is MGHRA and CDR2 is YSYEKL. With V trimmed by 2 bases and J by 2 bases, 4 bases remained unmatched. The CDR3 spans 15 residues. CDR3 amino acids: CASSQIAGETYEQYF. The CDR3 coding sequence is TGCGCCAGCAGCCAAATAGCGGGGGAGACCTACGAGCAGTACTTC.